What follows are 8 T cell receptor beta chains derived from one specimen sequenced in a study of blood T cells in healthy people across ages. For the second PCR, which ran for about 6 to 11 cycles, a sample-barcoded 5' primer and a J-beta primer mix were used. TCRdb ran MiXCR on the 5' RACE reads and lists one entry per CDR3 protein. Among approximately 360,000 distinct CDR3 sequences listed, 45% to 65% were seen once. The specimen was blood. The receptor source for this set is a man between 60 and 70 years old in good health.

This rearrangement joins TRBV29-1 to TRBJ2-7; D uncertain. Germline V gene data show CDR1 as SQVTM and CDR2 as ANQGSEA. The CDR3 runs to 13 residues. Trimming cost V 4 bases and J 1 base, with 11 bases left between them. CDR3 sequence reads: CSVASGPSYEQYF. CDR3 DNA sequence: TGCAGCGTTGCATCGGGCCCATCCTACGAGCAGTACTTC.

This clonotype was counted a few times. This chain joins TRBV4-1 and TRBJ1-4, with D possibly matching TRBD1 (6 bases). Trimming pared 5 bases from V and 13 bases from J, leaving 20 bases between. The germline CDR1 and CDR2 sequences are MGHRA and YSYEKL. There are 14 residues in the CDR3. CDR3 sequence reads: CASSSGQRAYGLFF. DNA of the CDR3: TGCGCCAGCAGCTCTGGACAGAGGGCTTATGGACTGTTTTTT.

The CDR3 DNA follows: TGCGCCAGCAGCCAAGATAGACTAGGGTACTACAATGAGCAGTTCTTC. As protein: CASSQDRLGYYNEQFF. The rearrangement links TRBV4-3 to TRBJ2-1; the D gene is possibly TRBD2 (6 bases). V dropped 0 bases and J dropped 3 bases, with 12 bases sitting between them. The length of the CDR3 is 16 residues. Looked up from germline, CDR1 is LGHNA and CDR2 is YSLEER.

The chain combines TRBV7-9 with TRBJ1-4, with 7 bases that match TRBD1. This CDR3 has 14 amino acids. The V gene end was trimmed by 8 bases and the J gene end by 6 bases; junction bases not matched to a gene: 9. Looked up from germline, CDR1 is SEHNR and CDR2 is FQNEAQ (reference sequence). CDR3 nucleotides: TGTGCCAGCCTGGGGCCCGGACAGGATGAAAAACTGTTTTTT. Its translation is CASLGPGQDEKLFF. The full variable domain, with the rest looked up from reference TRBV7-9 and TRBJ1-4, is DTGVSQNPRHKITKRGQNVTFRCDPISEHNRLYWYRQTLGQGPEFLTYFQNEAQLEKSRLLSDRFSAERPKGSFSTLEIQRTEQGDSAMYLCASLGPGQDEKLFFGSGTQLSVL.

This chain connects TRBV5-1 to TRBJ1-6; no clear D. CDR3 length: 16 residues. Germline CDR1 and CDR2: SGHRS and YFSETQ. The V end lost 4 bases, the J end lost 3 bases, and 14 bases lay between the germline ends. This CDR3 is CASSPTRPNYNSPLHF. CDR3 coding DNA: TGCGCCAGCAGCCCGACCCGCCCCAACTATAATTCACCCCTCCACTTT.

J is TRBJ2-5 and V is TRBV27; D tentatively reads TRBD1 or TRBD2 (5 bases each). The J call may be faulty, since TRBJ2-7 better matches the DNA end. Germline values: CDR1 MNHEY, CDR2 SMNVEV (reference sequence). The length of the CDR3 is 14 residues. As DNA, the CDR3 is TGTGCCAGCAGTCCCCGGGGCTATGCGGACGAGCAGTACTTC. Amino acid sequence: CASSPRGYADEQYF.

Concerning this clonotype: With a much larger clone just one base away, this may be a read error. The rearrangement uses TRBV7-2 and TRBJ2-6, with D possibly called TRBD1 or TRBD2 (5 bases each). This CDR3 region has 14 residues. Germline assignment: CDR1 SGHTA and CDR2 FQGNSA. The CDR3 DNA follows: TGTGCCAGCGGCCCAGGGTCCGGGGTCAACGTCCTGACTTTC. Amino acid sequence: CASGPGSGVNVLTF.

J is TRBJ2-3 and V is TRBV20-1; 7 bases are shared with TRBD2. Germline loops: CDR1 DFQATT, CDR2 SNEGSKA (reference sequence). The V and J ends lost 0 bases and 5 bases, in that order; junction bases with no gene match: 8. The CDR3 covers 15 residues. CDR3: CSARDLAGDIDTQYF. As DNA, the CDR3 is TGCAGTGCTAGAGATCTCGCGGGAGACATAGATACGCAGTATTTT.